This TCR beta chain comes out of a study of shared T cell receptors in the human thymus. Germline lookup yields CDR1 MNHEY and CDR2 SVGAGI. The CDR3 spans 13 residues. Trimming removed 7 bases at V and 2 bases at J, with 10 bases between. The repertoire was sequenced with immunoSEQ multiplex PCR; TCRdb's copy has only in-frame clones and lacks some. Of about 660,000 clones listed, approximately 87% were seen once; the top ten hold 0.0094%. These data were also filed under a second study, of human thymus T cells. From that report: The thymus was resected at corrective cardiac surgery.

The sequenced material came from thymocytes. The sequence came from a boy younger than two with a congenital heart defect. This rearrangement joins TRBV6-5 to TRBJ2-3; weak D call: TRBD1 (6 bases). For the CDR3, the DNA is TGTGCCAGCACACACAGGGACACAGATACGCAGTATTTT. Protein: CASTHRDTDTQYF.